Listed below are T cell receptor beta chains from one sample, sequenced in a study of CD4 T cells in relation to SARS-CoV-2 and coronaviruses. Some clones are missing from TCRdb's copy, which holds only in-frame ones; the method was immunoSEQ multiplex PCR. Seen here are some 65,000 clones, 87% observed once, and the top ten hold 1.6%. The specimen sequenced was memory CD4+ T cells from PBMCs. Receptor source: a human donor in good health. CDR3s include the opening cysteine and the closing phenylalanine or tryptophan.

length	V	CDR3
16	TRBV18	CASSPPGQGDKNIQYF
13	TRBV30	CARSSGPYNEQFF
15	TRBV3-1/TRBV3-2	CASSQGGGGSYEQYF
14	TRBV9	CASTTAGSGNTIYF
16	TRBV5-1	CASSEGPIHKNDIQYF
15	TRBV3-1/TRBV3-2	CASSRYRGGSYEQYF
14	TRBV7-3	CASSPTGLQETQYF
15	TRBV18	CASSPPPGTGSEQYF
14	TRBV19	CASSISGGSETQYF
16	TRBV19	CASADSRGHVNTEAFF
14	TRBV11-2	CASSFQQGDNEQFF
14	TRBV10-3	CAISVQGAGYGYTF
16	TRBV5-1	CASSLTPGRTNYGYTF
13	TRBV28	CASSRGVTGELFF
15	TRBV4-1	CASSLLLASGNTIYF
18	TRBV18	CASSPYGGGAGSTDTQYF
16	TRBV7-6	CASSPQTGLTSYEQYF